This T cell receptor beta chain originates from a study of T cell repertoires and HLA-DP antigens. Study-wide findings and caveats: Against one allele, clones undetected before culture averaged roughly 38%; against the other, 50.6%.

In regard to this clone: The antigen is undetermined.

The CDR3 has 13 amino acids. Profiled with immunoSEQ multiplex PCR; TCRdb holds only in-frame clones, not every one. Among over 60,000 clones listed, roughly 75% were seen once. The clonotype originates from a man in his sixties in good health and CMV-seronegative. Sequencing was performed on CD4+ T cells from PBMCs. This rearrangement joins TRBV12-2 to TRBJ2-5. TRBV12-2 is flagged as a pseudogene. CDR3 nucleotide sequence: TGTGCAAGTCGCCCACGGACCGGTCGGACCCAGTACTTC. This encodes CASRPRTGRTQYF.